A selection of T cell receptor beta chains follows, all from one sample in a study of beta chain features in type 1 diabetes. The assay was immunoSEQ multiplex PCR, and TCRdb's table has in-frame clones only and misses some. The top ten hold less than 0.06% of the sample, which has under 550,000 clones, about 10% seen once. Material for sequencing was naive CD4+ T cells from blood. All receptors come from a woman under 30 in good health. CDR3s include the opening cysteine and the closing phenylalanine or tryptophan. D genes are given only for firm matches. The size entry is marked missing in some rows and otherwise reads once, few, many or a size class.

TRBV7-8,TRBJ2-7,NA,NA,TGTGCCAGCAGCCCGTACCGGGGGCCGTACGAGCAGTACTTC,CASSPYRGPYEQYF
TRBV6-1,TRBJ2-7,NA,NA,TGTGCCAGCATCATTAGGGACGGTCCCTACGAGCAGTACTTC,CASIIRDGPYEQYF
TRBV5-4,TRBJ2-5,once,NA,TGTGCCAGCAGCCGCGCCAGGGAAGAGACCCAGTACTTC,CASSRAREETQYF
TRBV15,TRBJ2-2,NA,TRBD2,TGTGCCACCAGCAGACCCGGACTAGCGGACACCGGGGAGCTGTTTTTT,CATSRPGLADTGELFF
TRBV9,TRBJ2-5,NA,NA,TGTGCCAGCAGCGTGGGAGGACACAACGGGGAGACCCAGTACTTC,CASSVGGHNGETQYF
TRBV7-9,TRBJ1-2,NA,NA,TGTGCCAGCAGCCCCGAGAAACAGGGTCGTGGCTACACCTTC,CASSPEKQGRGYTF
TRBV6-6,TRBJ2-1,NA,NA,TGTGCCAGCAGTTACGCCCGCGGGCAGTTCTTC,CASSYARGQFF
TRBV7-2,TRBJ2-7,NA,NA,TGTGCCAGCAGCTCACAGGGCTACGAGCAGTACTTC,CASSSQGYEQYF
TRBV7-2,TRBJ1-5,NA,NA,TGTGCCAGCAGCTTAGTTTCTCTGGCGGCCAATCAGCCCCAGCATTTT,CASSLVSLAANQPQHF
TRBV9,TRBJ2-1,NA,NA,TGTGCCAGCAGCGAGGACCCCTACAATGAGCAGTTCTTC,CASSEDPYNEQFF
TRBV7-2,TRBJ2-5,NA,NA,TGTGCCAGCAGCTTATTTGAGGGAGCGCCCCAGTACTTC,CASSLFEGAPQYF
TRBV18,TRBJ2-1,few,NA,TGTGCCAGCTCACAGCTTAACTCCTACAATGAGCAGTTCTTC,CASSQLNSYNEQFF
TRBV4-2,TRBJ1-5,few,TRBD1,TGTGCCAGCAGCCAAGATGCAAGGCGGGACAGGTTCTTTAATAGCAATCAGCCCCAGCATTTT,CASSQDARRDRFFNSNQPQHF
TRBV10-3,TRBJ2-1,few,TRBD1,TGTGCCATCAGGAAGACAGGGGCTGACTACAATGAGCAGTTCTTC,CAIRKTGADYNEQFF
TRBV27,TRBJ1-2,few,NA,TGTGCCAGCAGCTCAGGGCCGGGGTCGTATGGCTACACCTTC,CASSSGPGSYGYTF
TRBV7-2,TRBJ2-3,NA,NA,TGTGCCAGCAGCGCAACCACAGATACGCAGTATTTT,CASSATTDTQYF
TRBV7-2,TRBJ2-1,few,TRBD2,TGTGCCAGCAGCTTGAGAGGGATGAGCGGGACCGGCGGTAATGAGCAGTTCTTC,CASSLRGMSGTGGNEQFF
TRBV7-9,TRBJ1-4,few,NA,TGTGCCAGCAGCCTCTTCTCTCGGGGCTATAATGAAAAACTGTTTTTT,CASSLFSRGYNEKLFF
TRBV30,TRBJ2-7,NA,TRBD1,TGTGCCTGGAGCGGGGACAGGGGTGCGGCCTACGAGCAGTACTTC,CAWSGDRGAAYEQYF
TRBV7-7,TRBJ1-1,once,NA,TGTGCTAGCAGCTTAAACACCTTCACTGAAGCTTTCTTT,CASSLNTFTEAFF
TRBV10-3,TRBJ2-3,few,NA,TGTGCCAGCGTGCCGGGGCAAGACGGGGATACGCAGTATTTT,CASVPGQDGDTQYF
TRBV30,TRBJ2-1,NA,NA,TGTGCCTGGAGTGTGGGTGGGGGGCCCCAGGCTGAGCAGTTCTTC,CAWSVGGGPQAEQFF
TRBV30,TRBJ1-1,NA,NA,TGTGCCTGGAGTGTACGCGAGAAATTAATGAACACTGAAGCTTTCTTT,CAWSVREKLMNTEAFF
TRBV19,TRBJ1-1,few,NA,TGTGCCAGTAGTCATTTAAGGGAAGCTTTCTTT,CASSHLREAFF
TRBV7-2,TRBJ2-2,NA,NA,TGTGCCAGCAGCTTAATGGGGCCCGGGGAGCTGTTTTTT,CASSLMGPGELFF
TRBV19,TRBJ2-2,few,NA,TGTGCCAGTAGTATAGCCCAGATCGCTACCGGGGAGCTGTTTTTT,CASSIAQIATGELFF
TRBV19,TRBJ1-1,few,NA,TGTGCCAGTAGTATAAACTCCGGGGATGGCACTGAAGCTTTCTTT,CASSINSGDGTEAFF
TRBV19,TRBJ2-1,NA,TRBD1,TGTGCCAGTAGTATGGACCCGGGACAGGGCCACAATGAGCAGTTCTTC,CASSMDPGQGHNEQFF
TRBV4-2,TRBJ1-1,few,NA,TGTGCCAGCAGCCTTTGGGAAACGGGGAACACTGAAGCTTTCTTT,CASSLWETGNTEAFF
TRBV15,TRBJ1-1,few,NA,TGTGCCACCAGCAGAGTAGCGAACACTGAAGCTTTCTTT,CATSRVANTEAFF
TRBV18,TRBJ1-2,few,NA,TGTGCCAGCTCACCACCCGGGGCGCTTAACTATGGCTACACCTTC,CASSPPGALNYGYTF
TRBV19,TRBJ2-1,NA,NA,TGTGCCAGTAGTATCCACAATCCACGCAATGAGCAGTTCTTC,CASSIHNPRNEQFF
TRBV9,TRBJ2-6,NA,NA,TGTGCCAGCAGCTTCCGGGACGGAGGATCTGGGGCCAACGTCCTGACTTTC,CASSFRDGGSGANVLTF
TRBV19,TRBJ1-3,NA,TRBD1,TGTGCCAGTCAAGGGACAGTCAGCTCTGGAAACACCATATATTTT,CASQGTVSSGNTIYF
TRBV9,TRBJ1-5,NA,NA,TGTGCCAGCAGCGTAGAAGGGAATAGCAATCAGCCCCAGCATTTT,CASSVEGNSNQPQHF
TRBV27,TRBJ2-5,few,NA,TGTGCCAGCAGTTTATCGATGAGGACTTCAGAGACCCAGTACTTC,CASSLSMRTSETQYF